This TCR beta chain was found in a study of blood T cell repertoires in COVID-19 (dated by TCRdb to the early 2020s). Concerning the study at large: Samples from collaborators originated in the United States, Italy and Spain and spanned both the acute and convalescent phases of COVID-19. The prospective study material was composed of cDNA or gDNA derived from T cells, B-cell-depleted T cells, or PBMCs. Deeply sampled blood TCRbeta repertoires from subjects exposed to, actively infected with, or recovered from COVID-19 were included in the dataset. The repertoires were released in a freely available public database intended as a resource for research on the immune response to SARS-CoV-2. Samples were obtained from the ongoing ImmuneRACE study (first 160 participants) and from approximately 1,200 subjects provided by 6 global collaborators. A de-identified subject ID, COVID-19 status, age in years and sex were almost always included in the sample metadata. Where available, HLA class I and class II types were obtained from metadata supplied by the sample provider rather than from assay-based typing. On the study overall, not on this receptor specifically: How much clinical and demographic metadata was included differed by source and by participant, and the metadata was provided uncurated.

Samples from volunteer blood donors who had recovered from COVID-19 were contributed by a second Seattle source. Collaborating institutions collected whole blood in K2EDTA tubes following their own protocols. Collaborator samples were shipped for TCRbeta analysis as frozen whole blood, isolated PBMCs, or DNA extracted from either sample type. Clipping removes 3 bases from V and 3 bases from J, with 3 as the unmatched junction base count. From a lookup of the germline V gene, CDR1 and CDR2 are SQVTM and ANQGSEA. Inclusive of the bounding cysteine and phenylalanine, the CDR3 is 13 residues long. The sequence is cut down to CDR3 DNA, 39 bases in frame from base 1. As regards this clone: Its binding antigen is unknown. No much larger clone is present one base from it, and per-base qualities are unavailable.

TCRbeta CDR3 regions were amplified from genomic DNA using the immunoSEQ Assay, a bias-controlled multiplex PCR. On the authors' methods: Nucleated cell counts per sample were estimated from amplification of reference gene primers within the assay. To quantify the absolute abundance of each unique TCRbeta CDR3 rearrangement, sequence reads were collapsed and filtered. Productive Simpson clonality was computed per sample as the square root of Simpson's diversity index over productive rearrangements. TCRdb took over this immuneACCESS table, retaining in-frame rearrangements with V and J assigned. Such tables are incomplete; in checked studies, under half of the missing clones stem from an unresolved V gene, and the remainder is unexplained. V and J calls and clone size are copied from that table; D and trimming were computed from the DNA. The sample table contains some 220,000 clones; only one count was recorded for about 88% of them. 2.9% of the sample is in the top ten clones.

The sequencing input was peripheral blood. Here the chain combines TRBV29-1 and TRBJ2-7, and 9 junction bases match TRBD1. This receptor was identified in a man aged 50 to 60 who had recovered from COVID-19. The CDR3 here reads CSVDGTGLYEQYF. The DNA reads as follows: TGCAGCGTTGACGGGACAGGGCTCTACGAGCAGTACTTC.